This is a list of T cell receptor beta chains from one sample in a study of PD-L1 blockade in urothelial cancer. The repertoire was sequenced with immunoSEQ multiplex PCR; TCRdb's copy has only in-frame clones and lacks some. The top ten hold 1.5% to 2% of the sample, which has just under 65,000 clones, roughly 77% seen once. Sequencing was performed on PBMCs, taken around atezolizumab (anti-PD-L1) treatment. The receptors originated from a man aged 70 or older with urothelial cancer. CDR3s include the opening cysteine and the closing phenylalanine or tryptophan. Each record gives: V gene, clone size, J gene, D gene, CDR3 protein, CDR3 DNA. A D gene is named only where the DNA matches it firmly. Only part of the rows carry a size: once, few, many, or a class if the clone is expanded.

>TRBV11-3|-|TRBJ1-3|-
CASSLVADTIYF
TGTGCCAGCAGCTTAGTTGCGGACACCATATATTTT
>TRBV25-1|-|TRBJ2-7|-
CASSESGQNYEQYF
TGTGCCAGCAGTGAATCGGGACAAAACTACGAGCAGTACTTC
>TRBV10-2|-|TRBJ1-2|TRBD1
CASSQDRDYGYTF
TGCGCCAGCAGTCAGGACAGGGACTATGGCTACACCTTC
>TRBV9|-|TRBJ2-2|-
CASSVSRGYTLNTGELFF
TGTGCCAGCAGCGTGTCCCGCGGGTACACCTTAAACACCGGGGAGCTGTTTTTT
>TRBV19|-|TRBJ2-1|-
CASSIVASGVDNEQFF
TGTGCCAGTAGTATAGTTGCGTCAGGGGTCGACAATGAGCAGTTCTTC
>TRBV30|-|TRBJ1-2|-
CALDELDRGSYGYTF
TGTGCCTTGGACGAGTTGGACAGAGGTAGCTATGGCTACACCTTC
>TRBV7-9|-|TRBJ1-3|-
CASSPGSGNTIYF
TGTGCCAGCAGTCCAGGCTCTGGAAACACCATATATTTT
>TRBV5-4|-|TRBJ2-1|TRBD2
CASSLDSGDYNEQFF
TGTGCCAGCAGCTTGGACAGCGGGGATTACAATGAGCAGTTCTTC
>TRBV19|once|TRBJ2-3|-
CASSMGGDTQYF
TGTGCCAGTAGTATGGGGGGAGATACGCAGTATTTT
>TRBV7-9|-|TRBJ2-1|TRBD1
CASSQIGQEVTLNEQFF
TGTGCCAGCAGCCAAATAGGACAGGAGGTTACTCTCAATGAGCAGTTCTTC
>TRBV11-3|-|TRBJ2-3|-
CASSFGDTQYF
TGTGCCAGCAGCTTCGGGGATACGCAGTATTTT
>TRBV5-1|-|TRBJ2-7|TRBD2
CASSLSGRLDEQYF
TGCGCCAGCAGCCTTAGCGGGAGGCTTGACGAGCAGTACTTC
>TRBV19|-|TRBJ2-7|-
CASSISQGNLVQYF
TGTGCCAGTAGTATTAGTCAGGGGAACCTAGTGCAGTACTTC
>TRBV9|-|TRBJ2-2|-
CASSVVSSANTGELFF
TGTGCCAGCAGCGTAGTCAGCAGCGCGAACACCGGGGAGCTGTTTTTT
>TRBV5-4|-|TRBJ2-3|TRBD2
CASSFGSGSGGTQYF
TGTGCCAGCAGCTTTGGTAGCGGGAGCGGGGGGACGCAGTATTTT
>TRBV2|-|TRBJ2-1|-
CASSDGGNSYNEQFF
TGTGCCAGCAGTGACGGCGGTAACTCCTACAATGAGCAGTTCTTC
>TRBV19|-|TRBJ2-1|TRBD2
CASSIGAGVYNEQFF
TGTGCCAGTAGTATAGGGGCGGGAGTCTACAATGAGCAGTTCTTC
>TRBV4-3|-|TRBJ2-2|-
CASSQDRANTGELFF
TGCGCCAGCAGCCAAGATCGGGCGAACACCGGGGAGCTGTTTTTT
>TRBV5-1|-|TRBJ2-1|TRBD2
CASSLGGGLYNEQFF
TGCGCCAGCAGCTTGGGGGGAGGGCTGTACAATGAGCAGTTCTTC
>TRBV29-1|few|TRBJ2-7|-
CSVYGRAESYEQYF
TGCAGCGTTTACGGCAGGGCGGAATCCTACGAGCAGTACTTC